This T cell receptor beta chain is from a study of blood T cells in healthy people across ages. CDR1 and CDR2 (germline): DFQATT, SNEGSKA (reference sequence). V lost 1 base, J lost 3 bases, and 0 bases stayed unmatched. The CDR3 length is 13 residues. A second PCR of 7 to 11 cycles used a sample-barcoded 5' primer and a J-beta primer mix. TCRdb processed the 5' RACE reads anew with MiXCR; each CDR3 protein has one entry. The sample holds about 1.8 million distinct CDR3 sequences; about 49% are singletons and the top ten take roughly 2%. This clonotype was detected only a few times. The clonotype was recovered from a woman aged 40 to 50 in good health. Input material: blood. The rearrangement joins TRBV20-1 to TRBJ2-5, with 9 bases that match TRBD1. The CDR3 coding sequence is TGCAGTGCTAGAGGGACAGGGGAAGAGACCCAGTACTTC. This sequence encodes CSARGTGEETQYF.